This T cell receptor (beta chain) is from a study of blood T cell repertoires in COVID-19. Study background: Whether acute or convalescent, the COVID-19 samples came from the United States, Italy and Spain. The analysed material was cDNA or gDNA that came from T cells, B-cell-depleted T cells, or PBMCs.

With 0 bases clipped from V and 6 bases from J, the junction kept 5 bases outside the gene matches. The CDR3 is 16 amino acids. CDR1 KGHSH and CDR2 LQKENI come from the germline V gene. In the study's own analysis: The assay estimated nucleated cells by amplifying reference gene primers. Sequencing used immunoSEQ multiplex PCR; TCRdb keeps in-frame clones, though not all of them. V and J calls and clone size are copied from that table; D and trimming were computed from the DNA. The sample lists under 100,000 clones; about nine tenths were seen once. Sample: peripheral blood. The chain joins TRBV18 to TRBJ2-1; 10 bases are a match to TRBD2. The receptor was derived from a man aged 45-65 years with acute or convalescent COVID-19. The CDR3 DNA sequence: TGTGCCAGCTCACCACCGAGCGGGAGGGCCGTCAATGAGCAGTTCTTC. The encoded protein is CASSPPSGRAVNEQFF.